This T cell receptor beta chain is from a study of cytomegalovirus exposure and HLA in healthy donors. General study findings and limits: The authors later linked a missense DCLRE1C variant to TCR beta V- and J-gene trimming.

The PCR employed 60 Vbeta primers together with 13 Jbeta primers. Sequencing used immunoSEQ multiplex PCR; TCRdb keeps in-frame clones, though not all of them. The repertoire holds 100,000 or so clones, with under 85% as singletons. This CDR3 comprises 16 residues. V was pared by 2 bases and J by 1 base, with 14 bases between. The germline CDR1 and CDR2 sequences are MNHNS and SASEGT. Concerning this clone itself: Its target is unknown.

The chain carries TRBV6-1 and TRBJ1-1; no clear D gene. The sample comprised PBMCs. This clonotype was obtained from a man aged 25-40 years in good health and CMV-seronegative. The CDR3 DNA sequence: TGTGCCAGCAGTGAACTGTGGCTAGTGCCGAACACTGAAGCTTTCTTT. Residues: CASSELWLVPNTEAFF.